Below, one T cell receptor (beta chain) is given with its context. The antigen is unknown. The CDR3 has 14 amino acids. The germline V gene encodes CDR1 DFQATT and CDR2 SNEGSKA (reference sequence). V lost 2 bases and J lost 1, with 11 bases in between. Treatment of the sample: approximately 10-day PBMC culture with coronavirus spike peptide pools or control peptides (ViraFEST assay). At the Johns Hopkins FTIC core, DNA taken from cultured CD4+ T cells was sequenced by way of the Oncomine TCR Beta short-read assay. TCRdb re-derived calls from the PCR reads in MiXCR, one entry per CDR3 protein. The sample lists fewer than 15,000 distinct CDR3 sequences; over 60% were seen once. This sample was taken from a study of vaccination and CD4 T cells after COVID-19.

V usage is TRBV20-1 and J usage is TRBJ1-1; no clear D. The sequence was collected from a human donor who had recovered from COVID-19. The sample taken for sequencing was CD4+ T cells from blood, cultured in vitro. CDR3 loop: CSARPPTRNTEAFF. The CDR3, as DNA: TGCAGTGCTAGACCTCCCACGAGGAACACTGAAGCTTTCTTT.